This entry concerns a single TCR beta chain. This clonotype came up many times. Its antigen is currently not known. Base qualities are not recorded, but no much larger clone differs from it by a single base. Library prep was done by PCR. Sequencer: Illumina HiSeq 2500. TCR libraries were prepared with molecular barcoding, using unique molecular identifiers to normalize TCRbeta repertoire quantification. Using fastp trimming at Q25 and MiXCR clonotype assembly, TCRdb reanalyzed the public sequencing data and kept in-frame beta chains. Rows with a matching CDR3 protein are joined into one entry that keeps the most common DNA and genes. This sample comprises over 200,000 distinct CDR3 sequences, around 9.5% of them detected only once. The ten largest account for 6.2% of the sample. Taken from the germline V gene, the CDR1 and CDR2 loops are LGHNA and YSLEER. The CDR3 covers 13 residues, taking in both the cysteine and the phenylalanine. Only the CDR3 region is kept as DNA, spanning 39 bases read in frame from base 1. Cut back by 0 bases and 8 bases, the V and J ends lie 9 bases apart.

These data are taken from a study of T-cell reconstitution after alpha-beta-depleted transplantation in children listed by TCRdb under 2016. Looking at the study overall: T-cell immune reconstitution after TCRalphabeta/CD19-depleted allogeneic hematopoietic cell transplantation in children was quantitatively tracked in the study by means of TCR repertoire profiling.

The chain was built from TRBV4-3 and TRBJ2-3, with no D gene named confidently. The TCR originated in a human donor who donated a stem cell graft to a child with acute lymphoblastic leukemia. Material: PBMCs from the stem cell graft donor, obtained from the stem cell graft. The sequenced DNA is TGCGCCAGCAGCCAAGACCCCCCCGGTACGCAGTATTTT. Its protein reads: CASSQDPPGTQYF.